The TCR beta chain described here comes from a study of blood T cell repertoires in COVID-19. Germline V CDR1 and CDR2: GTSNPN, SVGIG (reference sequence). There are 11 residues in the CDR3. V was cut by 0 bases and J by 8 bases, with 7 bases left in between. This clone was picked up one time. The sample has other DNA sequences that encode this CDR3 too. Original handling: By means of reference gene primer amplification, nucleated cell counts were estimated. Assay used: immunoSEQ multiplex PCR; TCRdb lists only in-frame clones, some missing. V, J and clone size derive from that table, while D and trimming were established from the DNA sequence. The sample holds about 290,000 clones, 75% to 90% seen once. Self-reported history from a screening survey and questionnaire set each donor's cohort.

The sequencing sample was made of PBMCs or T cells enriched from blood (not recorded which). This TCR was sampled from a woman aged 40 to 50 who had recovered from COVID-19. The gene calls are TRBV30 and TRBJ1-2; the D gene is possibly TRBD1 (5 bases). The CDR3 here is CAWSVGAGYTF. In DNA, the CDR3 is TGTGCCTGGAGTGTAGGGGCCGGCTACACCTTC.